These 3 T cell receptor beta chains were sequenced from one sample in a study of OX40 agonist ivuxolimab in advanced cancers. This table comes from immunoSEQ multiplex PCR, and its TCRdb copy is limited to in-frame clones, with some not included. The sample includes nearly 110,000 clones, 75% to 95% of them seen just once. The sample here was CD4+ or CD8+ T cells sorted from blood, taken in a trial of the OX40 agonist ivuxolimab. All receptors come from an adult with an advanced solid tumor such as melanoma, head and neck, liver or kidney cancer.

The chain uses TRBV11-3 and TRBJ2-3, with D tentatively TRBD1 or TRBD2 (6 bases each). The CDR3 loop spans 15 amino acids. Deletions cut 3 bases from V and 2 bases from J, with 12 bases between. The germline V gene has CDR1 SGHNT and CDR2 YENEEA. CDR3 sequence reads: CASSLEGVDTDTQYF. The CDR3, as DNA: TGTGCCAGCAGCTTGGAGGGGGTCGACACAGATACGCAGTATTTT.

The rearrangement uses TRBV7-2 and TRBJ1-5; D call uncertain. The CDR3 runs to 14 residues. Germline CDR1 and CDR2: SGHTA and FQGNSA. Trimming cost V 5 bases and J 4 bases, with 12 bases left between them. The CDR3 region has the DNA TGTGCCAGCAGCCCCCCTGGGCGAAATCAGCCCCAGCATTTT. Its protein product is CASSPPGRNQPQHF.

V gene TRBV11-1 combines with J gene TRBJ2-3; D remains unclear. Germline-derived CDR1 and CDR2 are SGHAT and FQDESV (reference sequence). V was pared by 0 bases and J by 6 bases, with 4 bases between. The CDR3 extends over 12 amino acids. Here the CDR3 DNA reads TGTGCCAGCAGCTTAGCGGCGGATACGCAGTATTTT. Amino acids: CASSLAADTQYF.